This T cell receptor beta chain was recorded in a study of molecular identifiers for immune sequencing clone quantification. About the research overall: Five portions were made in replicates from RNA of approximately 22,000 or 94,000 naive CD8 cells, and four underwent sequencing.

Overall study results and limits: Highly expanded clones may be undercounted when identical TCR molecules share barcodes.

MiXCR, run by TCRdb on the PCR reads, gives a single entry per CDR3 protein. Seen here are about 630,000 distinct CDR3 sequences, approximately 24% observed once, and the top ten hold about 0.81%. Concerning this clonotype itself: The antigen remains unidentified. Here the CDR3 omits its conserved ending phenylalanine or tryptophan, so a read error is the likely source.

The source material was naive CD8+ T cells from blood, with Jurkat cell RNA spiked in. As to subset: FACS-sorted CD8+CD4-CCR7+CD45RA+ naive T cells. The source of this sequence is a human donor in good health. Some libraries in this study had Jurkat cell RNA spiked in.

The CDR3, as DNA: TGTGCCAGCAGCGTAGAGTCCTCCGGGACACCCTCCTACAATGAGCAGTTCATC. This codes for CASSVESSGTPSYNEQFI. The J gene is TRBJ2-1, the V gene TRBV9, with D perhaps matching TRBD1 (6 bases). V lost 0 bases to trimming and J lost 0 bases, with 16 bases between them. The germline gives CDR1 SGDLS, CDR2 YYNGEE. The CDR3 loop spans 18 amino acids.